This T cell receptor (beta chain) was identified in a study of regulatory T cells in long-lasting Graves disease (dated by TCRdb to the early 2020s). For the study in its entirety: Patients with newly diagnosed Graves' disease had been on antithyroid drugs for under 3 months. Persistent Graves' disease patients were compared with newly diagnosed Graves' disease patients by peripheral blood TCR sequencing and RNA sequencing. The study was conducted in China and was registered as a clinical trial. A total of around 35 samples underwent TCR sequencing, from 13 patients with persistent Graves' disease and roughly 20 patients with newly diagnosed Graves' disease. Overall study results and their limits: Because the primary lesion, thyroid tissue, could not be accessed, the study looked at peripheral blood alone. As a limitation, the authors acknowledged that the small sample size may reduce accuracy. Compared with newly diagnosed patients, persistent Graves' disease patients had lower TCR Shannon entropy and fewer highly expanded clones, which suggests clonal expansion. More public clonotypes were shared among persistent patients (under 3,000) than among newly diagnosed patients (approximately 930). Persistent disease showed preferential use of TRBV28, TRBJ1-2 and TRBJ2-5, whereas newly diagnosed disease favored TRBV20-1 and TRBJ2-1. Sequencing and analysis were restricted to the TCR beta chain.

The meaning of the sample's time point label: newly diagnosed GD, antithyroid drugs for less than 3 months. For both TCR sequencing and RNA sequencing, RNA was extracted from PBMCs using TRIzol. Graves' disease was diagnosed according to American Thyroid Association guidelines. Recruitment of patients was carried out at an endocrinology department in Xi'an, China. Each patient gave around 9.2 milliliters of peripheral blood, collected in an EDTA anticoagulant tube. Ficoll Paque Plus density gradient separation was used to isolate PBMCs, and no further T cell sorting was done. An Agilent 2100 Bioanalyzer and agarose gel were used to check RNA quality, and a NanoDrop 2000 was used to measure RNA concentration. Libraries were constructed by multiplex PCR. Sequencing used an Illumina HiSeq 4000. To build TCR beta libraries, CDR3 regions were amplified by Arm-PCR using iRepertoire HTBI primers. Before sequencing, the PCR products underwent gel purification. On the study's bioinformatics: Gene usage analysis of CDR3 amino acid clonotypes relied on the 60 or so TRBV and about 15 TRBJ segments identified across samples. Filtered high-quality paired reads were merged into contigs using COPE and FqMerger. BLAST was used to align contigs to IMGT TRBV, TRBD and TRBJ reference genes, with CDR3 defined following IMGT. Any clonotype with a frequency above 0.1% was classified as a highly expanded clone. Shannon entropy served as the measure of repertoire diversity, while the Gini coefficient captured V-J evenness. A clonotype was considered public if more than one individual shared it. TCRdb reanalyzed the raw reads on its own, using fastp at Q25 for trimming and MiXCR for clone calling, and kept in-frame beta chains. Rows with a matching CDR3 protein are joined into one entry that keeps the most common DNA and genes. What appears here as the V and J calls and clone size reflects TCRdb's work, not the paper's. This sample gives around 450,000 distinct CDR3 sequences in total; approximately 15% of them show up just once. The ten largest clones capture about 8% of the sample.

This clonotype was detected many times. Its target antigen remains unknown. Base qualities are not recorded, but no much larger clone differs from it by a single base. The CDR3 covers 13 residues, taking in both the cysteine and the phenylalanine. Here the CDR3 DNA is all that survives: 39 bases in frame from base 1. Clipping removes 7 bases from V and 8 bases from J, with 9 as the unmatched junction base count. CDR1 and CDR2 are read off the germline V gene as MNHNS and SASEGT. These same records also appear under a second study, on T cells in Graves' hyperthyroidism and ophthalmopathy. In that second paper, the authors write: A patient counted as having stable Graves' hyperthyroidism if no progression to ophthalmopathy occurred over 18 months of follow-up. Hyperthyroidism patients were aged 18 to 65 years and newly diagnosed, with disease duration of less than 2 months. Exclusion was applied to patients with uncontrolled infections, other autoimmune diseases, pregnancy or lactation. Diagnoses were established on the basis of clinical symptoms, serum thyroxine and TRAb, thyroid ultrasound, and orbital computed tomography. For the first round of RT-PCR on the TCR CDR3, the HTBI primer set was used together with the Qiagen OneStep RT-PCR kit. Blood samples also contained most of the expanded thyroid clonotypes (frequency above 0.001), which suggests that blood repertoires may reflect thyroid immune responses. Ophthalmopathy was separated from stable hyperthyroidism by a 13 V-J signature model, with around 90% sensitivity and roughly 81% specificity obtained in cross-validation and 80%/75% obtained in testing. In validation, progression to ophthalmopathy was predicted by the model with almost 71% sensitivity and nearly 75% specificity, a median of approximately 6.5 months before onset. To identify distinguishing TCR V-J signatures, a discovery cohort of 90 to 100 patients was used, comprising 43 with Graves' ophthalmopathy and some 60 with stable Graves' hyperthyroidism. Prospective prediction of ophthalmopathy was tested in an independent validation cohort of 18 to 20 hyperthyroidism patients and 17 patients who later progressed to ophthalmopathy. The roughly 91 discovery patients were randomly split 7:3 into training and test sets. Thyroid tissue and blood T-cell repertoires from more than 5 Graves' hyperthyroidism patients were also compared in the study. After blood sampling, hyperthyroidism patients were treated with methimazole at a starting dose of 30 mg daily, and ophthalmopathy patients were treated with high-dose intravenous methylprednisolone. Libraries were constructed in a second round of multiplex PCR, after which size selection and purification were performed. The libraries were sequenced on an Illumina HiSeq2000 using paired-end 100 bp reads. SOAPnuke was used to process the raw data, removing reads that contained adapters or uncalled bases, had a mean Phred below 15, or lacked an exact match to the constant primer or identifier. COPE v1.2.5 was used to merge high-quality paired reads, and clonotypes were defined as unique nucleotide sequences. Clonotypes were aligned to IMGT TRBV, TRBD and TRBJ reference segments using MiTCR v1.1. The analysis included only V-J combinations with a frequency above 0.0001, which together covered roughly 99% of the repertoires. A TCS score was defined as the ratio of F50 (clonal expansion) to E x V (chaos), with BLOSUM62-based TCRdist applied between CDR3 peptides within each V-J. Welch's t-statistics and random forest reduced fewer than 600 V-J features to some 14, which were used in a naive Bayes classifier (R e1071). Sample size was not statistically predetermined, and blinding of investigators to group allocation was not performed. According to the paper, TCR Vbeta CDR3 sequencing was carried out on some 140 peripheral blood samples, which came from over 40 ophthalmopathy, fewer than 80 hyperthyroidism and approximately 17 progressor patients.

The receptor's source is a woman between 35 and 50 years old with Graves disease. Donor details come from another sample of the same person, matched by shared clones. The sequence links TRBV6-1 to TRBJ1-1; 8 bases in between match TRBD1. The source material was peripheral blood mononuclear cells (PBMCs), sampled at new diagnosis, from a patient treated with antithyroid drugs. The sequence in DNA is TGTGCCAGCAAGGGGCCAGGGGGCGCGGAAGCTTTCTTT. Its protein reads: CASKGPGGAEAFF.